This T cell receptor (beta chain) was identified during a study of shared clonotypes between healthy human individuals. TCRdb's table, derived via immunoSEQ multiplex PCR, lists solely in-frame clones and lacks some. Of over 150,000 clones listed, approximately 61% are singletons. The V segment lost 2 bases and the J segment 1 base; nucleotides outside the gene matches: 5. Germline V gene data show CDR1 as SGDLS and CDR2 as YYNGEE. This CDR3 spans 15 amino acids. Sequencing input: memory CD4+ T cells sorted from blood. Sample subset: CD45RA-negative fraction. V is TRBV9 and J is TRBJ2-5, with TRBD1 matching over 7 bases. This sequence was found in a man aged 25 to 40 in good health. The CDR3 bases are TGTGCCAGCAGCGTTGGGACAGCTACCCAAGAGACCCAGTACTTC. It translates to CASSVGTATQETQYF. Full variable domain (remainder filled in from reference TRBV9 and TRBJ2-5): DSGVTQTPKHLITATGQRVTLRCSPRSGDLSVYWYQQSLDQGLQFLIQYYNGEERAKGNILERFSAQQFPDLHSELNLSSLELGDSALYFCASSVGTATQETQYFGPGTRLLVL.